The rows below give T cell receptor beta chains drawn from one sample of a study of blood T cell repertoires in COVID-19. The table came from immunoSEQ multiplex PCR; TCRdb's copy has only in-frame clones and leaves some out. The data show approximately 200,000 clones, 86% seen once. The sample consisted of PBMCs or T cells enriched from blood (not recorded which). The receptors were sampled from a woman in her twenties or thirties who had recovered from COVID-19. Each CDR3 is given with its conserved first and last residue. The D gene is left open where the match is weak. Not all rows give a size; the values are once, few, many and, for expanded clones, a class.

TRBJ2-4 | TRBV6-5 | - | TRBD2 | TGTGCCAGCAGCCCAGGACTAGCGGATCCCATTCAGTACTTC | CASSPGLADPIQYF
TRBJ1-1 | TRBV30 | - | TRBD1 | TGTGCCTGGAGCGGACAGGGAGTCGGCATGAACACTGAAGCTTTCTTT | CAWSGQGVGMNTEAFF
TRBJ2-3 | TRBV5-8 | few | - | TGTGCCAGCAGCCGGACTCCGTCAACAAATACGCAGTATTTT | CASSRTPSTNTQYF
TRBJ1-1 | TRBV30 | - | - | TGTGCCTGGGCAGGGGTCCGCAACACTGAAGCTTTCTTT | CAWAGVRNTEAFF
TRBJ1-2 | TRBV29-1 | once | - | TGCAGCGCACCGGGGGACGCGGGTGACTACACCTTC | CSAPGDAGDYTF
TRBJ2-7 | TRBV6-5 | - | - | TGTGCCAGCAGTTACTTGGGGCAGACCCACGAGCAGTACTTC | CASSYLGQTHEQYF
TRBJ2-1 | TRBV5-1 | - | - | TGCGCCAGCAGCTTGGCTTCTGGGGGCATGGCCGATGAGCAGTTCTTC | CASSLASGGMADEQFF
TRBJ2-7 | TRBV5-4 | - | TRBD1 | TGTGCCAGCAGCCTACCGGGACAGGGTGCCTACGAGCAGTACTTC | CASSLPGQGAYEQYF
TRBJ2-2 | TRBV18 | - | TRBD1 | TGTGCCAGCTCACCTGGGACAGGTGGTCATCCCGGGGAGCTGTTTTTT | CASSPGTGGHPGELFF
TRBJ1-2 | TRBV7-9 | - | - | TGTGCCAGCAGCTTGACCGGGTTGGCAGGGGTTAACTATGGCTACACCTTC | CASSLTGLAGVNYGYTF
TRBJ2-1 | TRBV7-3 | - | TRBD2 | TGTGCCAGCAGCCCCCCAGCGCGTCCTAGCGGGAGCAACAATGAGCAGTTCTTC | CASSPPARPSGSNNEQFF
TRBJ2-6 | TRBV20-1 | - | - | TGCAGTGCTAGTGGGCGTCAGGGCCACTCTGGGGCCAACGTCCTGACTTTC | CSASGRQGHSGANVLTF
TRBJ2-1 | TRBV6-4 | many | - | TGTGCCAGCAGTGACTCCGGGGAGGGGGGGCAGTTCTTC | CASSDSGEGGQFF
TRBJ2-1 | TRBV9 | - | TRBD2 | TGTGCCAGCAGCGCCCCTATAGCGGGAGGGCCGAACAATGAGCAGTTCTTC | CASSAPIAGGPNNEQFF
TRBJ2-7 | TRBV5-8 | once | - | TGTGCCAGCAGCACTAGAGGACAGATTTACGAGCAGTACTTC | CASSTRGQIYEQYF
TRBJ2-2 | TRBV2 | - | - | TGTGCCAGCAGTGACCTAGCCGGGGGGGAGCTGTTTTTT | CASSDLAGGELFF
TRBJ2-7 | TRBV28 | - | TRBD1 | TGTGCCAGCAGTTTCTCGGGACAGGGGTACGAGCAGTACTTC | CASSFSGQGYEQYF
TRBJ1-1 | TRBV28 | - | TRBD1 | TGTGCCAGCAGTTTACGAACAGGGGGCATTGGGAACACTGAAGCTTTCTTT | CASSLRTGGIGNTEAFF
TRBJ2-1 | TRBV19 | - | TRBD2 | TGTGCCAGTAGTCCCGGGGTAGCGGGGTACAATGAGCAGTTCTTC | CASSPGVAGYNEQFF
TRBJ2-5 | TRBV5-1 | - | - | TGCGCCAGCAGCCTTGTTCGCCAAGAGACCCAGTACTTC | CASSLVRQETQYF
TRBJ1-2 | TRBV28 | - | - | TGTGCCAGCTACACTTGGGGCCTGGGTGGCTACACCTTC | CASYTWGLGGYTF
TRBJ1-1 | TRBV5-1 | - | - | TGCGCCAGCAGCTTGGCCCCCGGGACTTACACTGAAGCTTTCTTT | CASSLAPGTYTEAFF
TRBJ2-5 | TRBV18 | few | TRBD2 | TGTGCCAGCTCACCAGCAGCGGGAGTTATGGAGACCCAGTACTTC | CASSPAAGVMETQYF
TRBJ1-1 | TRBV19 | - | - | TGTGCCAGTAGTATAGTTGATTCCCGGGCTTTCTTT | CASSIVDSRAFF
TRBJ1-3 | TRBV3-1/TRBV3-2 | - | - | TGTGCCAGCAGCCTCGGGGACTCTGGAAACACCATATATTTT | CASSLGDSGNTIYF
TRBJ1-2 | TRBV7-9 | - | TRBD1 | TGTGCCAGCCTCCTTTTAGGGGACAGCCTCTATGGCTACACCTTC | CASLLLGDSLYGYTF
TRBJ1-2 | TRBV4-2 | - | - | TGTGCCAGCAGCCACCCCCCGGGGGACGGTGGCTACACCTTC | CASSHPPGDGGYTF
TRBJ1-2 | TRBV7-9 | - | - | TGTGCCAGCAGCTTCCCAGGGCTCAACTATGGCTACACCTTC | CASSFPGLNYGYTF
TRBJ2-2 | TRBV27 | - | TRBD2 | TGTGCCAGCAGTTTCACTAGCGGGAGAAGTAGGCCCGGGGAGCTGTTTTTT | CASSFTSGRSRPGELFF